One and the same sample provided the 10 T cell receptor beta chains below, sequenced in a study of T-cell reconstitution after alpha-beta-depleted transplantation in children. Preparation of the TCRbeta library used unique molecular identifiers. One entry per CDR3 protein results from TCRdb running MiXCR on the PCR reads. The sample includes some 640,000 distinct CDR3 sequences, over 15% of them seen just once. The starting material was PBMCs from the stem cell graft donor, obtained from the stem cell graft. The receptors shown here come from a human donor who donated a stem cell graft to a child with acute myeloid leukemia.

This clonotype occurred a few times. The J gene is TRBJ1-2, the V gene TRBV10-2; 7 positions agree with TRBD1. Germline V CDR1 and CDR2: WSHSY, SAAADI. V gave up 4 bases and J gave up 2 bases; unmatched junction bases: 7. This CDR3 has 15 amino acids. The CDR3 loop is CASSGLEGANYGYTF. CDR3 in DNA: TGCGCCAGCAGTGGACTGGAGGGGGCAAACTATGGCTACACCTTC.

This clonotype has a handful of counts. The chain has TRBV20-1 and TRBJ2-7, with TRBD2 identical over 8 bases. J lost 3 bases, V lost 0 bases, and 4 bases had no gene match. Germline V lookup: CDR1 DFQATT, CDR2 SNEGSKA (reference sequence). The CDR3 is 14 amino acids. The CDR3 region is CSARDPGRDYEQYV. In nucleotides, the CDR3 is TGCAGTGCTAGAGACCCCGGGAGGGACTACGAGCAGTACGTC.

This clonotype occurred many times. The V call is TRBV29-1, the J call TRBJ1-1, with a weak D call TRBD1 (5 bases). The germline gives CDR1 SQVTM, CDR2 ANQGSEA. The CDR3 contains 14 residues. DNA for the CDR3: TGCAGTCTTGGGACCAGTTCCATGAACACTGAAGCTTTCTTT. Protein: CSLGTSSMNTEAFF.

This clonotype was recorded only once. The rearrangement links TRBV19 to TRBJ2-1; D is possibly TRBD1 or TRBD2 (5 bases each). Germline values: CDR1 LNHDA, CDR2 SQIVND (reference sequence). Trimming stripped 5 bases from V and 3 bases from J, with 17 bases between. The CDR3 extends over 16 amino acids. CDR3 DNA sequence: TGTGCCAGTAGTTCCCGAGGGCTTGACAGCTACAATGAGCAGTTCTTC. It specifies CASSSRGLDSYNEQFF.

This clonotype was counted many times. The V and J genes are TRBV7-2 and TRBJ2-7; 10 positions match TRBD1. Germline CDR1 reads SGHTA; CDR2 reads FQGNSA. The junction had 8 bases not matched to a gene; V was cut back by 5 bases and J by 10 bases. This CDR3 has 13 residues. The CDR3 region is CASSTWDRGTQYF. The CDR3 DNA reads as TGTGCCAGCAGCACCTGGGACAGGGGTACTCAGTACTTC.

Only a few counts were recorded for this clonotype. The V and J genes are TRBV10-3 and TRBJ2-2; no reliable D call. V was trimmed by 0 bases and J by 3 bases, leaving 5 bases between them. This CDR3 spans 14 amino acids. Germline V gives CDR1 ENHRY, CDR2 SYGVKD. As DNA, the CDR3 is TGTGCCATCAGTGAGTCGGGCCACACCGGGGAGCTGTTTTTT. This sequence encodes CAISESGHTGELFF.

The chain joins TRBV12-3 or TRBV12-4 to TRBJ2-2, with D perhaps matching TRBD1 (5 bases). The CDR3 spans 14 residues. V was pared by 3 bases and J by 9 bases, with 14 bases between. The CDR3 sequence is CASSFRRVVRELFF. The CDR3 bases are TGTGCCAGCAGTTTCCGCAGGGTAGTCCGGGAGCTGTTTTTT.

V is TRBV5-1 and J is TRBJ2-5; 11 positions agree with TRBD2. Trimming removed 4 bases from V and 3 bases from J; junction bases left unmatched: 5. Germline V gene data show CDR1 as SGHRS and CDR2 as YFSETQ. This CDR3 region has 15 residues. DNA for the CDR3: TGCGCCAGCAGCACCGGGACTAGCGGAAAAGAGACCCAGTACTTC. It yields the protein CASSTGTSGKETQYF. The full variable domain, its missing parts supplied by reference TRBV5-1 and TRBJ2-5, is KAGVTQTPRYLIKTRGQQVTLSCSPISGHRSVSWYQQTPGQGLQFLFEYFSETQRNKGNFPGRFSGRQFSNSRSEMNVSTLELGDSALYLCASSTGTSGKETQYFGPGTRLLVL.

The V call is TRBV12-3 or TRBV12-4, the J call TRBJ2-3; 8 bases line up with TRBD1. The CDR3 length is 16 residues. Trimming cost V 2 bases and J 0 bases; bases outside gene matches: 4. The DNA of the CDR3 is TGTGCCAGCAGTTTACCGACAGGGGTGAGCACAGATACGCAGTATTTT. It codes for CASSLPTGVSTDTQYF.

Many counts were recorded for this clonotype. The J gene is TRBJ2-7, the V gene TRBV4-3; TRBD1 agrees at 8 bases. Germline V CDR1 and CDR2: LGHNA, YSLEER. This CDR3 is 15 amino acids long. V shed 5 bases and J 0 bases; nucleotides not matched to a gene: 6. The CDR3 DNA reads as TGCGCCAGCAGCATGGACAGGGCGAGCTCCTACGAGCAGTACTTC. This translates into CASSMDRASSYEQYF.